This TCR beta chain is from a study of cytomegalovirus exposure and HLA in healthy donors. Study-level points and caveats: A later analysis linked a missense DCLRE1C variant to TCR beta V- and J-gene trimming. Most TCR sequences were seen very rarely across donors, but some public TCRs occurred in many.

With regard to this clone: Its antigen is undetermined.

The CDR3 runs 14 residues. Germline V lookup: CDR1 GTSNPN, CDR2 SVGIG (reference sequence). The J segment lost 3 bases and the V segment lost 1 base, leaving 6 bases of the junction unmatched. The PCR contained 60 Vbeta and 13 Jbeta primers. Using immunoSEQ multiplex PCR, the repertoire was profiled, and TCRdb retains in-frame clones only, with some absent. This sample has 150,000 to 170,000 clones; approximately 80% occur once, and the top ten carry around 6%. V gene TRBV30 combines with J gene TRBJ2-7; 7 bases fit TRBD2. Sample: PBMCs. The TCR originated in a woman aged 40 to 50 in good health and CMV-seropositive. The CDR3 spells CAWSGQSGNYEQYF. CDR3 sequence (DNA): TGTGCCTGGAGTGGTCAGAGCGGGAACTACGAGCAGTACTTC.